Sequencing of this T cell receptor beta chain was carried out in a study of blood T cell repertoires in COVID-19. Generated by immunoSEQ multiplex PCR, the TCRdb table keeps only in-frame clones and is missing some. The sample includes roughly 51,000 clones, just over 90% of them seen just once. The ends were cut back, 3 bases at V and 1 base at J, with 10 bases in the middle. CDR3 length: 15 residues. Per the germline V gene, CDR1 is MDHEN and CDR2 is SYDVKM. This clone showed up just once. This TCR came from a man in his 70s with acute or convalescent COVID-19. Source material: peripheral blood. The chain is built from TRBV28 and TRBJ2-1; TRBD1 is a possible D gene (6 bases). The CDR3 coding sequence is TGTGCCAGCAGTTTCCGGCAGGGGTCCTACAATGAGCAGTTCTTC. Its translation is CASSFRQGSYNEQFF.